This entry features one T cell receptor beta chain sequence. Its antigen is unidentified. This sample was included in a study of cytomegalovirus exposure and HLA in healthy donors. Study-wide findings and caveats: Follow-up analysis seemed to connect common viral pathogens with several of the most significant clusters identified. Researchers had no immune exposure information except CMV serostatus available.

Primers for the PCR totalled 60 Vbeta and 13 Jbeta. Profiled with immunoSEQ multiplex PCR; TCRdb holds only in-frame clones, not every one. The repertoire holds about 160,000 clones, with 80% to 85% as singletons. Germline values: CDR1 MNHNS, CDR2 SASEGT. There are 13 residues in the CDR3. Trimming removed 2 bases at V and 5 bases at J, with 9 bases between. The sequence was obtained from a girl aged 2-10 years in good health and CMV-seropositive. The sample taken for sequencing was PBMCs. The chain is built from TRBV6-1 and TRBJ2-5; no reliable D call. The CDR3 sequence: CASSEMQRETQYF. CDR3 sequence (DNA): TGTGCCAGCAGTGAAATGCAGAGGGAGACCCAGTACTTC.